This TCR beta chain was observed in a study of T cell responses to AZD1222 COVID-19 vaccine. Overall study: Second-dose recipients at about 4 or about 12 weeks were treated as one pooled group.

Study-wide results and limits: Researchers took repertoire samples only after the peak T cell response had come. In a largely white British group with more females than males, clonal diversity was possibly underestimated. At study baseline, merely five or six AZD1222 recipients were seropositive.

The method was immunoSEQ multiplex PCR; TCRdb's version includes in-frame clones alone and lacks a portion of them. Of about 97,000 clones detected, over 75% appear once; the ten largest clones hold about 2.5%. As to this clone: The antigen is undetermined.

The CDR3 contains 16 residues. V gave up 5 bases and J gave up 4 bases, with 20 bases separating them. Germline V CDR1 and CDR2: LNHDA, SQIVND (reference sequence). This clonotype originated in an adult in good health. Sequencing was performed on peripheral blood, taken on day 0 of AZD1222 vaccination. The V call is TRBV19, the J call TRBJ2-5; TRBD1 might be the D (6 bases). In nucleotides, the CDR3 is TGTGCCAGTAGTGCCCGCCACCACAGGGAAGGAGAGACCCAGTACTTC. Translating it yields CASSARHHREGETQYF. The full variable domain, in which reference TRBV19 and TRBJ2-5 provide the parts outside the CDR3, is DGGITQSPKYLFRKEGQNVTLSCEQNLNHDAMYWYRQDPGQGLRLIYYSQIVNDFQKGDIAEGYSVSREKKESFPLTVTSAQKNPTAFYLCASSARHHREGETQYFGPGTRLLVL.